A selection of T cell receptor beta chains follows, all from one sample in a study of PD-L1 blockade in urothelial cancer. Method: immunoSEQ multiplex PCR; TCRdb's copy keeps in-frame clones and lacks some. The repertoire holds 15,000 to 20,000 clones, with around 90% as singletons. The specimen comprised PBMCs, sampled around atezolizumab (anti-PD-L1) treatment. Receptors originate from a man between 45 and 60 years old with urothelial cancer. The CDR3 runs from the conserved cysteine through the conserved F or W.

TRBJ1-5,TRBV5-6,CASSPGNNQPQHF
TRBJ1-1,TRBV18,CASSPLTGSNTEAFF
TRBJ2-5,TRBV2,CASSRDRGGETQYF
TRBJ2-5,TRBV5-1,CASSRVGEETQYF
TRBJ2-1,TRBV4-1,CASSPRTSGNNEQFF
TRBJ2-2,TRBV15,CATSRGGGVYTGELFF
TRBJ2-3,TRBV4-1,CASSQHTDTQYF
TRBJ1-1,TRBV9,CASSLYPQGNTEAFF
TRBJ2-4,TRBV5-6,CASSLVRQGENIQYF
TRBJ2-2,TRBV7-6,CASSRAGLAGGAGELFF
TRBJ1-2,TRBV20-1,CSARQGERYTF
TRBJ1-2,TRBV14,CASSEDIRGSSGYTF
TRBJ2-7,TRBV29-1,CSGTRVQGSHYEQYF
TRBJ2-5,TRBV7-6,CASSSRVGQGRARTEETQYF
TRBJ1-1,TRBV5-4,CASSSGQRTEAFF
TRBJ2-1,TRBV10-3,CATWRVGEQFF
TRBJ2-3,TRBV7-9,CASSPRLAGSVDTQYF
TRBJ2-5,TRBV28,CASRPNGQFSQETQYF
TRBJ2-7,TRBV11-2,CASSLVGQGAQPYEQYF
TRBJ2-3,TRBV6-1,CASSDQAPTDTQYF
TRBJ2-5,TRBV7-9,CASRTKGDRGLQETQYF
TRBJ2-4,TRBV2,CASSEDRVVIQYF
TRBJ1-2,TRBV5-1,CASSPYRQGRSGYTF
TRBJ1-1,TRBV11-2,CASSRTGLLTEAFF
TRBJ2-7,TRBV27,CASRLDRGIVYEQYF
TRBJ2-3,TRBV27,CASSFLAGGSTDTQYF
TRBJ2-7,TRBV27,CASQRAGATYEQYF
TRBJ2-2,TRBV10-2,CASSDRGQVFNTGELFF
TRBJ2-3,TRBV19,CASSVTGGGADTQYF
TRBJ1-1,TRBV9,CASSSGNLNTEAFF
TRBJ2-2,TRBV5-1,CASSLPGGGTGELFF
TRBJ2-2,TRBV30,CACYHGTSDTGELFF
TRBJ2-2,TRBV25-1,CASRAGTGDGELFF
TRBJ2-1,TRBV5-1,CASSLGDGGGARNEQFF
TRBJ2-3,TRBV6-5,CASSPTGLTDTQYF
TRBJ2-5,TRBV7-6,CASSRYQETQYF
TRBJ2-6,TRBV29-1,CSAHSSGANVLTF
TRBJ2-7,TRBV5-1,CASSWGLAGGQSYEQYF
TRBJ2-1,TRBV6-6,CASINPGQGANEQFF
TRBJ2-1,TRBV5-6,CASSFGGLSYNEQFF
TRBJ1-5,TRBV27,CASSSQGGGNQPQHF
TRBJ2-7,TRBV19,CASSMSGTGMSYEQYF
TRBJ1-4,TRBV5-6,CATSHIPLQGAPEKLFF
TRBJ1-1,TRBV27,CASSLAGGIGTEAFF
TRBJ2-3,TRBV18,CASSPLPAGPTDTQYF
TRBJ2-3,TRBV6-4,CASSAGTSDADTQYF
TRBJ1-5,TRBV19,CASRPPGGGRYGSSNQPQHF
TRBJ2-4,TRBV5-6,CASSGGTGTIQYF
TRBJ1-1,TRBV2,CASSPRPGSEAFF
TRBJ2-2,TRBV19,CASSRQNANTGELFF
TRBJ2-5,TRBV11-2,CASSHRLAGAETQYF
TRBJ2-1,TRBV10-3,CAISEGAESFNPSYNEQFF